This TCR beta chain was recovered during a study of monozygotic twins with cystic fibrosis (dated by TCRdb to the early 2020s). Regarding the complete study: Barcoded libraries were prepared with approximately 15 PCR cycles from about 3 micrograms of fragmented DNA. The cohort included ten female and six male twin pairs, mostly children and adolescents, aged about 2.0 to 36.4 years with a median of 9.1 years. Data for three of the twin pairs had already been reported earlier in a different context. On the day of blood sampling, twins were ranked among 1,100 or so cohort participants for weight-for-height and for FEVPerc (FEV1 disease centile). To assess genetic influence on V and J gene usage, the study compared TCR beta repertoires within and across 16 monozygotic twin pairs with cystic fibrosis.

Overall study outcomes, separate from this receptor: The cohort was small, and no association was found between shared CDR3 numbers and age, concordance or disease severity. Nucleotide-identical clonotype sharing was significantly higher within monozygotic CF twin pairs than between unrelated CF individuals (P = 0.000026, Mann-Whitney). In 13 of 16 pairs, V gene usage most closely resembled the co-twin's, and the same held for J usage in 8 of 16 pairs, a pattern suggesting genetic constraints. Simpson clonality was found to be generally low (median around 0.01), suggesting a naive-dominated repertoire, although higher clonality was observed in the most severely affected patients.

TCR beta CDR3 regions were amplified by multiplex PCR with the immunoSEQ immune profiling system according to the manufacturer's instructions. Sequencing was performed on an Illumina NextSeq system. The published analysis was carried out like this. Sequence data were processed on the immunoSEQ Analyzer platform, and clonality was calculated as the square root of Simpson's index of productive rearrangements. Jensen-Shannon distance served as the measure of similarity in V and J usage, while OLGA was used to compute CDR3 generation probabilities. The immuneACCESS database (August 2020) and VDJdb (December 2020) were searched for shared CDR3 sequences. TCRdb limited this immuneACCESS table to in-frame rearrangements with V and J called. A share of clones is missing; checked studies link under half to unresolved V genes, and the rest is unexplained. The V and J calls and clone size are taken from that table; D and trimming were inferred from the DNA. This sample lists tens of thousands of clones; more than 85% were detected once. The ten largest account for roughly 0.85% of the sample.

This clone was seen a single time. This clone's antigen is unknown. No much larger clonotype is one base removed from it; base qualities were not supplied. The twin pairs came from the European Cystic Fibrosis Twin and Sibling Study Cohort, a cohort that recruited patients from over a hundred CF clinics across 14 European countries. Zygosity and CFTR genotype were verified in-house, and zygosity was tested by multiplex PCR of nine short tandem repeat loci. Peripheral blood was sampled from each twin, and clinical parameters were recorded on the day of blood sampling. Phenol/chloroform extraction was used to isolate genomic DNA from peripheral blood cells, and the DNA was then kept in TE buffer at 4 degrees C. The sequenced material came from blood. This receptor was taken from a girl aged 2 to 10 with cystic fibrosis.

The sequenced DNA: TGTGCCAGCAGAGAGTACCAAGAGACCCAGTACTTC. It translates as CASREYQETQYF. The rearrangement combines TRBV27 with TRBJ2-5; the D gene cannot be named for sure. Trimming takes 6 bases from V and 0 bases from J, and the germline ends sit 5 bases apart. CDR1 is given as MNHEY and CDR2 as SMNVEV, both from the germline V gene (reference sequence). The CDR3 contains 12 residues, cysteine and phenylalanine counted. The DNA shown is the 36-base CDR3, in frame from base 1.